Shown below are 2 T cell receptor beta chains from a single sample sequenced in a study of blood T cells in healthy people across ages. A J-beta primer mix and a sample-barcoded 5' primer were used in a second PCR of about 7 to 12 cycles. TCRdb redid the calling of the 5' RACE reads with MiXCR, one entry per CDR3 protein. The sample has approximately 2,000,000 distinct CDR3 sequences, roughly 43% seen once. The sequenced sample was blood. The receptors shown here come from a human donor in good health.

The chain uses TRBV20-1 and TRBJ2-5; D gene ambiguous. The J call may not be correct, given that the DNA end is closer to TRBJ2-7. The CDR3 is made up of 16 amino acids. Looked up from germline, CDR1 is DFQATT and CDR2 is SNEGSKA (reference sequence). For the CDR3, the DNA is TGCAGTGCTAGAGATTCCCCCGTACCAGGTGCGCACGAGCAGTACTTC. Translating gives CSARDSPVPGAHEQYF.

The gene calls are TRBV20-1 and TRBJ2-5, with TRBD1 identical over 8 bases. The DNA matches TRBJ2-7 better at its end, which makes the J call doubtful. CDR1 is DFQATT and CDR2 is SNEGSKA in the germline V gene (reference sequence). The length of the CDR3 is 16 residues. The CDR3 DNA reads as TGCAGTGCTAGAGATTTCCTAAAGGACAGGGTACACGAGCAGTACTTC. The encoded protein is CSARDFLKDRVHEQYF.